The next 20 T cell receptor beta chains were all read from a single sample in a study of blood T cell repertoires in COVID-19. Here immunoSEQ multiplex PCR was the method, and the copy in TCRdb shows in-frame clones only, minus some. The table shows over 300,000 clones, with roughly 90% occurring only once. The sequenced sample consisted of peripheral blood. Source of these receptors: a man aged 18 to 30 who had recovered from COVID-19.

The chain employs TRBV5-5 and TRBJ2-5; 10 bases line up with TRBD1. Germline V CDR1 and CDR2: SGHKS, YYEKEE (reference sequence). The CDR3 spans 15 residues. With V trimmed by 4 bases and J by 5 bases, 8 bases remained unmatched. The CDR3 here is CASSQRGTGVETQYF. CDR3 DNA sequence: TGTGCCAGCAGCCAACGAGGGACAGGGGTTGAGACCCAGTACTTC.

This clone was seen only a few times. The chain employs TRBV11-2 and TRBJ2-4, with TRBD1 matching over 10 bases. The CDR3 has 15 amino acids. CDR1 is SGHAT and CDR2 is FQNNGV in the germline V gene. V dropped 5 bases and J dropped 6; count of bases not matched to a gene: 7. In nucleotides, the CDR3 is TGTGCCAGCAGCCCCCGGACAGGGGGTTCAAACATTCAGTACTTC. Translation: CASSPRTGGSNIQYF.

The rearrangement uses TRBV7-8 and TRBJ1-1; D is unresolved. The length of the CDR3 is 17 residues. Trimming left V 1 base short and J 0 bases short, with 15 bases between. Germline CDR1 reads SGHVS; CDR2 reads FQNEAQ. The CDR3 region has the DNA TGTGCCAGCAGCTTAGAATTTCCTTCATCTATGAACACTGAAGCTTTCTTT. Amino acids: CASSLEFPSSMNTEAFF.

This clone came up a few times. The rearrangement uses TRBV5-1 and TRBJ1-1; a possible D gene is TRBD1 (5 bases). From germline, CDR1 is SGHRS and CDR2 YFSETQ. V was cut by 1 base and J by 4 bases, with 14 bases left in between. The CDR3 is 15 amino acids. The CDR3, as DNA: TGCGCCAGCAGCTTGACACCAGGGAGGGGCACTGAAGCTTTCTTT. This gives the protein CASSLTPGRGTEAFF.

On this clone itself: The limits of the CDR3 on the DNA are not certain, so only TCRdb's listed CDR3 is given. The chain has TRBV7-2 and TRBJ2-7; the listed D gene, TRBD1, was not tested against the DNA. With termini counted, the CDR3 has 15 amino acids. Germline V gene lookup returns CDR1 SGHTA and CDR2 FQGNSA. The CDR3 loop is CASSFGPGASYEQYF.

The V gene is TRBV5-1, the J gene TRBJ2-7; D unclear. CDR3 length: 15 residues. CDR1 and CDR2 from the germline V gene are SGHRS and YFSETQ. Trimming removed 0 bases at V and 2 bases at J, with 12 bases between. CDR3 nucleotides: TGCGCCAGCAGCTTGGTGGCAGGCTCTACCTACGAGCAGTACTTC. Its translation: CASSLVAGSTYEQYF. The full variable domain, completed using reference TRBV5-1 and TRBJ2-7, is KAGVTQTPRYLIKTRGQQVTLSCSPISGHRSVSWYQQTPGQGLQFLFEYFSETQRNKGNFPGRFSGRQFSNSRSEMNVSTLELGDSALYLCASSLVAGSTYEQYFGPGTRLTVT.

In nucleotides, the CDR3 is TGTGCCAGTAGGGGACAGGGGCTTAACTATGGCTACACCTTC. Amino acid sequence: CASRGQGLNYGYTF. The chain recombines TRBV19 with TRBJ1-2; 10 bases match TRBD1. The trim removed 6 bases at V and 1 base at J, leaving 2 bases unmatched. The CDR3 is 14 amino acids. Germline assignment: CDR1 LNHDA and CDR2 SQIVND (reference sequence).

This chain connects TRBV7-3 to TRBJ2-5; no firm D call. Germline V gene sequence: CDR1 SGHTA, CDR2 FQGTGA. The CDR3 runs 12 residues. V lost 3 bases, J lost 5 bases, and 7 bases lay in between. The CDR3 loop reads CASSFDKETQYF. CDR3 DNA sequence: TGTGCCAGCAGCTTCGACAAGGAGACCCAGTACTTC.

V is TRBV10-2 and J is TRBJ2-2; D not certain. Germline lookup yields CDR1 WSHSY and CDR2 SAAADI. Deletions cut 0 bases from V and 4 bases from J, with 9 bases between. This CDR3 is 15 amino acids long. The CDR3 sequence is CASSESSLPTGELFF. The CDR3 DNA is TGCGCCAGCAGTGAGTCGTCACTACCCACCGGGGAGCTGTTTTTT.

The CDR3 DNA reads TGTGCCAGCAGCAAAACAGGGGCCTATGGCTACACCTTC. Residues: CASSKTGAYGYTF. The J gene is TRBJ1-2, the V gene TRBV12-3 or TRBV12-4; the match to TRBD1 covers 7 bases. This CDR3 comprises 13 residues. With V trimmed by 6 bases and J by 4 bases, 5 bases remained unmatched.

J is TRBJ1-2 and V is TRBV7-9, with D possibly matching TRBD1 (5 bases). Trimming shortened V by 8 bases and J by 3 bases, and 28 bases separated the two germline ends. Germline V CDR1 and CDR2: SEHNR, FQNEAQ (reference sequence). CDR3 length: 18 residues. The CDR3 region has the DNA TGTGCCAGCTTCCCCCAGGGTAGGGCCTTTGGGCCCTACTATGGCTACACCTTC. It translates to CASFPQGRAFGPYYGYTF.

This clone was counted once. V gene TRBV20-1 combines with J gene TRBJ1-5, with a tentative D call TRBD1 (6 bases). CDR1 is DFQATT and CDR2 is SNEGSKA in the germline V gene (reference sequence). Trimming cost V 3 bases and J 3 bases, with 12 bases left between them. There are 14 residues in the CDR3. The CDR3 region is CSASDTGSNQPQHF. The CDR3 bases are TGCAGTGCTAGTGATACAGGGTCCAATCAGCCCCAGCATTTT.

The V and J genes are TRBV27 and TRBJ1-2; weak D call: TRBD1 (5 bases). This CDR3 contains 12 residues. CDR1 MNHEY and CDR2 SMNVEV come from the germline V gene (reference sequence). V shed 6 bases and J shed 8 bases, with 13 bases lying between them. Here the CDR3 reads CASRLPRGGYTF. The CDR3 DNA reads as TGTGCCAGCAGACTCCCCCGGGGGGGCTACACCTTC.

The V gene is TRBV10-2, the J gene TRBJ1-2, with 7 bases fitting TRBD1. V lost 5 bases to trimming and J lost 5 bases; unmatched junction nucleotides: 5. This CDR3 spans 13 amino acids. Per the germline V gene, CDR1 is WSHSY and CDR2 is SAAADI. This chain's CDR3 is CASSTGTDYGYTF. In nucleotides, the CDR3 is TGCGCCAGCAGTACCGGGACAGATTATGGCTACACCTTC.

The chain joins TRBV28 to TRBJ1-6, with D possibly matching TRBD1 (6 bases). V was cut by 3 bases and J by 9 bases, with 12 bases left in between. The CDR3 runs 14 residues. Germline lookup yields CDR1 MDHEN and CDR2 SYDVKM. CDR3 amino acids: CASSFSGVSSPLHF. The CDR3 DNA is TGTGCCAGCAGTTTCTCAGGGGTTAGTTCACCCCTCCACTTT.

This chain links TRBV7-9 with TRBJ1-2, with D possibly matching TRBD1 (5 bases). This CDR3 has 14 residues. V lost 4 bases to trimming and J lost 3 bases, with 12 bases between them. Germline V gene sequence: CDR1 SEHNR, CDR2 FQNEAQ (reference sequence). This chain's CDR3 is CASSSLSRDYGYTF. The CDR3 DNA follows: TGTGCCAGCAGCTCCCTGAGCAGGGACTATGGCTACACCTTC.

The chain combines TRBV18 with TRBJ1-2, with D perhaps matching TRBD1 (6 bases). V was pared by 0 bases and J by 8 bases, with 13 bases between. The CDR3 length is 14 residues. Germline V gene lookup returns CDR1 KGHSH and CDR2 LQKENI. CDR3 nucleotides: TGTGCCAGCTCACCACCAGGGACAACGTGGGGCTACACCTTC. Protein sequence: CASSPPGTTWGYTF.

The chain combines TRBV4-1 with TRBJ2-7, with D tentatively TRBD2 (5 bases). This CDR3 has 12 amino acids. Germline values: CDR1 MGHRA, CDR2 YSYEKL. V dropped 2 bases and J dropped 6 bases, with 8 bases sitting between them. The CDR3 is CASSQNGGEQYF. The CDR3 region has the DNA TGCGCCAGCAGCCAAAACGGAGGCGAGCAGTACTTC.

The rearrangement links TRBV13 to TRBJ2-2; TRBD2 matches at 14 bases. This CDR3 spans 18 amino acids. V was clipped by 5 bases and J by 6 bases; unmatched bases: 11. Germline CDR1 and CDR2: PRHDT and FYEKMQ (reference sequence). For the CDR3, the DNA is TGTGCCAGCAGCCCCTTTCGGACTAGCGGGGGGTCCGCCGGGGAGCTGTTTTTT. Amino acid sequence: CASSPFRTSGGSAGELFF. Full variable domain (rest looked up from reference TRBV13 and TRBJ2-2): AAGVIQSPRHLIKEKRETATLKCYPIPRHDTVYWYQQGPGQDPQFLISFYEKMQSDKGSIPDRFSAQQFSDYHSELNMSSLELGDSALYFCASSPFRTSGGSAGELFFGEGSRLTVL.

The J gene is TRBJ2-3, the V gene TRBV7-9; possible D gene TRBD2, 6 bases. Germline lookup yields CDR1 SEHNR and CDR2 FQNEAQ (reference sequence). The CDR3 spans 15 residues. Trimming cost V 0 bases and J 0 bases, with 7 bases left between them. CDR3 sequence (DNA): TGTGCCAGCAGCTTAGCCGGGACTAGCACAGATACGCAGTATTTT. Its protein is CASSLAGTSTDTQYF.